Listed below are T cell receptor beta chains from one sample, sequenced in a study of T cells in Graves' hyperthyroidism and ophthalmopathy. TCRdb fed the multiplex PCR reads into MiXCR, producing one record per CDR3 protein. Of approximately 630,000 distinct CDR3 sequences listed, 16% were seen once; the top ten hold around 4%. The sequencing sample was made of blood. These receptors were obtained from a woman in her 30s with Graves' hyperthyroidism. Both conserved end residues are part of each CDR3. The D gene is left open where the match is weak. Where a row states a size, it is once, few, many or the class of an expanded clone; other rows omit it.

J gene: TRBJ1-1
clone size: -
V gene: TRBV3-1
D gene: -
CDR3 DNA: TGTGCCAGCACCCCTACTGAAGCTTTCTTT
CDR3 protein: CASTPTEAFF

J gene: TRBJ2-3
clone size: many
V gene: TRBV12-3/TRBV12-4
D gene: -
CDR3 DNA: TGTGCCAGTGGGGAGAACACAGATACGCAGTATTTT
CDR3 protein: CASGENTDTQYF

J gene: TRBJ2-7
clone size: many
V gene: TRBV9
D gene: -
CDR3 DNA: TGTGCCAGCAGCGTGGGAGCTTCTGGCTACGAGCAGTACTTC
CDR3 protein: CASSVGASGYEQYF

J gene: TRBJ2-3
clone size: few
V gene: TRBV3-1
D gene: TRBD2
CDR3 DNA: TGTGCCAGCAGCCGAGCCGGTGGACTAGCGGGAGCGGATACGCAGTATTTT
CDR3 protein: CASSRAGGLAGADTQYF

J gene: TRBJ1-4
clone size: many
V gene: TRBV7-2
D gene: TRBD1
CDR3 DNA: TGTGCCAGCAGCCAACAGGGGGGAAATGAAAAACTGTTTTTT
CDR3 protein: CASSQQGGNEKLFF

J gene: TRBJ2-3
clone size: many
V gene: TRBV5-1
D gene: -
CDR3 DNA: TGTGCCAGCAGCTTAGTGGGAGCAGATACGCAGTATTTT
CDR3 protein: CASSLVGADTQYF

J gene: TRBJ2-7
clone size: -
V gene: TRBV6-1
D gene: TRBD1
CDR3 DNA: TGTGCCAGCAGTTCCTTCGGGACAGCGATCCCCTACGAGCAGTACTTC
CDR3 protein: CASSSFGTAIPYEQYF

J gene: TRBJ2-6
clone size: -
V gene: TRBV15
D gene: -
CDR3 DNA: TGTGCCACCAGCAGCCCCCACCTAGGAGTGAGGGGTCTCCTGACTTTC
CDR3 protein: CATSSPHLGVRGLLTF

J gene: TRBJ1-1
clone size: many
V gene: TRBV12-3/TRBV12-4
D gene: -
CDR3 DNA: TGTGCCAGCAGCCGCGCCGACAGGCTAAATGAAGCTTTCTTT
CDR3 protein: CASSRADRLNEAFF

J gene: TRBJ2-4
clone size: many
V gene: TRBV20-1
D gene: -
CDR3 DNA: TGCAGTGCTAGACCCCCCATTGGGGGAGAGCGGTCGAGAATTCAGTACTTC
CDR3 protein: CSARPPIGGERSRIQYF

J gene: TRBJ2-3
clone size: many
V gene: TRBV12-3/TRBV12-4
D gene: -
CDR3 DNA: TGTGCCAGCAGTTCCAGCCAGCACACAGATACGCAGTATTTT
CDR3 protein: CASSSSQHTDTQYF

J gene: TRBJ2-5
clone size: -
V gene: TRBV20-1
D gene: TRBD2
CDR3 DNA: TGCAGTGCTAGAAGGGGACTAGGGGATGAAAAAGAGACCCAGTACTTC
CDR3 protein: CSARRGLGDEKETQYF

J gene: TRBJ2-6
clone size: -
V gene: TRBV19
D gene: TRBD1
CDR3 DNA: TGTGCCAGTAGTATTGGACAGGGTTTAGCTGGGGCCAACGTCCTGACTTTC
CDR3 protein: CASSIGQGLAGANVLTF

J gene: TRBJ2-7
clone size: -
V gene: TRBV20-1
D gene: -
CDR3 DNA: TGCAGTGCTAGCGCCTCCTCCAACGAGCAGTACTTC
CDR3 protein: CSASASSNEQYF

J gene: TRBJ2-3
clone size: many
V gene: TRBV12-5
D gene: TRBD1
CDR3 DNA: TGTGCTAGTCCTCAGGGGGCGCGCACAGATACGCAGTATTTT
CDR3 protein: CASPQGARTDTQYF

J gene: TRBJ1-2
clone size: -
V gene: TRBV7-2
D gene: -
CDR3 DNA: TGTGCCAGCAGCTTAGTATCAGGGGGCTACACCTTC
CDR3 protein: CASSLVSGGYTF

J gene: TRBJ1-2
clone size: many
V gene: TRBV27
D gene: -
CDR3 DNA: TGTGCCAGCAGTTCCGCGACAGGAAACTATGGCTACACCTTC
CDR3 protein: CASSSATGNYGYTF

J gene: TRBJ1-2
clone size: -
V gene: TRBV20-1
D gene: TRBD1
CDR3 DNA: TGCAGTGCCGCGGACAGGACCTCCTATGGCTACACCTTC
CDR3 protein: CSAADRTSYGYTF

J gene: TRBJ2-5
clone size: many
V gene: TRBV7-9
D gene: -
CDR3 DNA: TGTGCCAGCAGCTTATCGTTTGGGTTTAAGACCCAGTACTTC
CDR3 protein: CASSLSFGFKTQYF

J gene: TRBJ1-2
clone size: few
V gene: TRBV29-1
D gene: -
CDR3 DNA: TGCAGCGTTGGGGGAGGGGGCTACACCTTC
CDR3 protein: CSVGGGGYTF

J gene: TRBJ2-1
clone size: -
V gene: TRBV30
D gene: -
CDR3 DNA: TGTGCCTGGAGTCAACGCGCAGGAAGTGAGCAGTTCTTC
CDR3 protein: CAWSQRAGSEQFF

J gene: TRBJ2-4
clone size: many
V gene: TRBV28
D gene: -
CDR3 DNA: TGTGCCAGCAGTCTTCCGCTAGCCAAAAACATTCAGTACTTC
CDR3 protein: CASSLPLAKNIQYF

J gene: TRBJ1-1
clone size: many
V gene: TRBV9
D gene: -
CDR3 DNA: TGTGCCAGCAGCGTAGTTGTGGGCAACACTGAAGCTTTCTTT
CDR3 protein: CASSVVVGNTEAFF

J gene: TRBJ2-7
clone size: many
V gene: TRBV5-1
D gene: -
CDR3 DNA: TGCGCCAGCAGCTTGAACGGGGGCTACGAGCAGTACTTC
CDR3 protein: CASSLNGGYEQYF

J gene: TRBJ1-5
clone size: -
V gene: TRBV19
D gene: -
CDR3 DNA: TGTGCCAGTAGTATACCCCCGCGGCCCCAGCATTTT
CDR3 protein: CASSIPPRPQHF